A single sample gave rise to the 17 T cell receptor beta chains below, sequenced in a study of T cell responses to AZD1222 COVID-19 vaccine. Assay used: immunoSEQ multiplex PCR; TCRdb lists only in-frame clones, some missing. The repertoire includes about 110,000 clones, around nine tenths of them detected once, and approximately 22% sits in the top ten. Source: peripheral blood, taken on day 0 of AZD1222 vaccination. These receptors originate from an adult in good health.

The chain has TRBV18 and TRBJ1-2; TRBD1 might be the D (6 bases). CDR1 and CDR2 (germline): KGHSH, LQKENI. CDR3 length: 15 residues. With 4 bases removed from V and 8 bases from J, the gap between germline ends came to 20 bases. The CDR3 bases are TGTGCCAGCTCACAGCAATCAGGGGTCCCTCCCGGCTACACCTTC. This translates into CASSQQSGVPPGYTF.

The V gene is TRBV7-2, the J gene TRBJ2-5; the match to TRBD2 covers 13 bases. This CDR3 comprises 16 residues. Trimming cost V 5 bases and J 2 bases; bases outside gene matches: 5. CDR1 and CDR2 from the germline V gene are SGHTA and FQGNSA. The CDR3 DNA sequence: TGTGCCAGCAGCCCTGGACTAGCGGGGGAACAAGAGACCCAGTACTTC. It translates to CASSPGLAGEQETQYF.

This rearrangement joins TRBV6-5 to TRBJ2-5, with D maybe TRBD1 (5 bases). CDR1 and CDR2 from the germline V gene are MNHEY and SVGAGI. With 6 bases removed from V and 2 bases from J, the gap between germline ends came to 16 bases. The CDR3 has 15 amino acids. The CDR3 reads CASSLFSQGQETQYF. CDR3 nucleotide sequence: TGTGCCAGCAGCCTATTTTCCCAGGGTCAAGAGACCCAGTACTTC.

Here the CDR3 reads CASSFRDRGHTQYF. In DNA, the CDR3 is TGTGCCAGCAGCTTCCGGGACAGGGGACATACGCAGTATTTT. The rearrangement joins TRBV5-4 to TRBJ2-3; TRBD1 matches at 10 bases. The germline gives CDR1 SGHNT, CDR2 YYREEE (reference sequence). V gave up 2 bases and J gave up 7 bases; unmatched junction bases: 4. The CDR3 extends over 14 amino acids.

This chain uses TRBV11-2 with TRBJ2-7, with 8 nucleotides matching TRBD1. This CDR3 is 15 amino acids long. V was pared by 1 base and J by 7 bases, with 9 bases of the junction left unmatched. Per the germline V gene, CDR1 is SGHAT and CDR2 is FQNNGV. CDR3 sequence: CASSLGQGAAGEQYF. The CDR3 DNA reads as TGTGCCAGCAGCTTAGGCCAGGGGGCCGCCGGAGAGCAGTACTTC. Full variable domain (outside the CDR3, taken from reference TRBV11-2 and TRBJ2-7): EAGVAQSPRYKIIEKRQSVAFWCNPISGHATLYWYQQILGQGPKLLIQFQNNGVVDDSQLPKDRFSAERLKGVDSTLKIQPAKLEDSAVYLCASSLGQGAAGEQYFGPGTRLTVT.

The count of this clone is one. J is TRBJ2-7 and V is TRBV10-1; 10 nucleotides match TRBD2. V was pared by 5 bases and J by 6 bases, with 4 bases of the junction left unmatched. In germline, CDR1 is WNHNN, CDR2 SYGVQD (reference sequence). This CDR3 spans 13 amino acids. As DNA, the CDR3 is TGCGCCAGCAGTAGAGGACTAGCGGCCGAGCAGTACTTC. It encodes CASSRGLAAEQYF.

The rearrangement links TRBV4-3 to TRBJ2-7, with D possibly called TRBD1 or TRBD2 (5 bases each). Germline CDR1 LGHNA, CDR2 YSLEER. Trimming left V 3 bases short and J 3 bases short, with 18 bases between. The CDR3 spans 16 residues. The CDR3 loop is CASSQDMRVWNYEQYF. The CDR3 DNA reads TGCGCCAGCAGCCAGGACATGAGGGTGTGGAACTACGAGCAGTACTTC.

The chain is built from TRBV3-1 (or the pseudogene TRBV3-2) and TRBJ1-3; maybe TRBD1 (5 bases). V dropped 4 bases and J dropped 4 bases, with 17 bases sitting between them. CDR1 is LGHDT, CDR2 YNNKEL, per germline (reference sequence). This CDR3 region has 16 residues. CDR3 DNA sequence: TGTGCCAGCAGCCCTAGAGACAGCCGACAAGGAAACACCATATATTTT. This sequence encodes CASSPRDSRQGNTIYF.

The chain combines TRBV5-6 with TRBJ1-2; 7 bases match TRBD1. Germline CDR1 reads SGHDT; CDR2 reads YYEEEE. The CDR3 is 13 amino acids. V was clipped by 0 bases and J by 7 bases; unmatched bases: 3. The CDR3 is CASSLGTGSGYTF. DNA of the CDR3: TGTGCCAGCAGCTTGGGGACAGGTTCTGGCTACACCTTC.

This chain connects TRBV7-6 to TRBJ2-1; 9 nucleotides agree with TRBD1. The ends lost 4 bases at V and 2 bases at J; junction bases unmatched: 6. Germline V gene sequence: CDR1 SGHVS, CDR2 FNYEAQ. The CDR3 has 16 amino acids. The CDR3 bases are TGTGCCAGCAGCTCCGACCGGGACAGGGCCTACAATGAGCAGTTCTTC. Its translation is CASSSDRDRAYNEQFF. The entire variable domain, with the rest obtained from reference TRBV7-6 and TRBJ2-1, is as follows: GAGVSQSPRYKVTKRGQDVALRCDPISGHVSLYWYRQALGQGPEFLTYFNYEAQQDKSGLPNDRFSAERPEGSISTLTIQRTEQRDSAMYRCASSSDRDRAYNEQFFGPGTRLTVL.

This chain links TRBV6-6 with TRBJ2-5, with 7 bases aligning to TRBD1. Germline values: CDR1 MNHNY, CDR2 SVGAGI (reference sequence). The junction had 7 bases not matched to a gene; V was cut back by 4 bases and J by 5 bases. The CDR3 consists of 14 residues. The CDR3 sequence: CASSSGQEIETQYF. The CDR3 nucleotides read TGTGCCAGCAGTTCCGGACAGGAGATCGAGACCCAGTACTTC.

This clone has only one observation. The CDR3 loop is CASAQGGYTEAFF. The CDR3 nucleotides are TGTGCCAGCGCACAGGGAGGGTACACTGAAGCTTTCTTT. V is TRBV9 and J is TRBJ1-1; weak D call: TRBD1 (6 bases). V was shortened by 7 bases and J by 3 bases, with 13 bases between the two germline ends. Germline loops: CDR1 SGDLS, CDR2 YYNGEE. The CDR3 has 13 residues. The full variable domain, with the rest looked up from reference TRBV9 and TRBJ1-1, is DSGVTQTPKHLITATGQRVTLRCSPRSGDLSVYWYQQSLDQGLQFLIQYYNGEERAKGNILERFSAQQFPDLHSELNLSSLELGDSALYFCASAQGGYTEAFFGQGTRLTVV.

CDR3: CASSQGPWPTDTQYF. The CDR3, as DNA: TGTGCCAGCAGCCAAGGCCCCTGGCCCACAGATACGCAGTATTTT. V gene TRBV3-1 (or the pseudogene TRBV3-2) combines with J gene TRBJ2-3; D remains unclear. CDR3 length: 15 residues. Looked up from germline, CDR1 is LGHDT and CDR2 is YNNKEL (reference sequence). Trimming shortened V by 1 base and J by 2 bases, and 10 bases separated the two germline ends.

V gene TRBV4-2 combines with J gene TRBJ2-5, with D maybe TRBD2 (7 bases). The germline CDR1 and CDR2 sequences are LGHNA and YNFKEQ. The CDR3 extends over 17 amino acids. V lost 2 bases to trimming and J lost 7 bases, with 23 bases between them. The CDR3 reads CASSQPGVGITGGTQYF. DNA for the CDR3: TGTGCCAGCAGCCAACCAGGGGTCGGGATCACGGGGGGGACCCAGTACTTC.

This CDR3 is CASSRRDTVVYEQFF. The CDR3 DNA reads as TGTGCCAGCAGCCGCCGGGACACGGTTGTTTATGAGCAGTTCTTC. The V and J genes are TRBV5-5 and TRBJ2-1; D may be TRBD1 (6 bases). The CDR3 is made up of 15 amino acids. Trimming removed 4 bases at V and 8 bases at J, with 19 bases between. Germline V gene sequence: CDR1 SGHKS, CDR2 YYEKEE (reference sequence). Drawing the rest from reference TRBV5-5 and TRBJ2-1, the complete variable domain is DAGVTQSPTHLIKTRGQQVTLRCSPISGHKSVSWYQQVLGQGPQFIFQYYEKEERGRGNFPDRFSARQFPNYSSELNVNALLLGDSALYLCASSRRDTVVYEQFFGPGTRLTVL.

A few counts support this clone. The chain carries TRBV7-2 and TRBJ1-4; TRBD1 aligns across 10 bases. This CDR3 has 15 residues. Germline CDR1 and CDR2: SGHTA and FQGNSA. The V and J ends lost 5 bases and 7 bases, in that order; junction bases with no gene match: 7. CDR3 residues: CASSQTGTGVEKLFF. The CDR3 DNA follows: TGTGCCAGCAGCCAGACCGGGACAGGGGTTGAAAAACTGTTTTTT.

The V call is TRBV4-3, the J call TRBJ1-5; 7 bases fit TRBD1. The CDR3 runs to 15 residues. In germline, CDR1 is LGHNA, CDR2 YSLEER. V lost 5 bases to trimming and J lost 6 bases; unmatched junction nucleotides: 10. CDR3 DNA: TGCGCCAGCAGCGGCTCGTGGCAGGGGGGTCAGCCCCAGCATTTT. Protein: CASSGSWQGGQPQHF.